This entry features one T cell receptor beta chain sequence. Its antigen is undetermined. This entry comes from a study of graft-versus-host responses after intestinal transplantation. Study at large: Anti-thymocyte globulin induction preceded three to four years of tacrolimus and steroid maintenance in all recipients. Study outcomes and limitations: Some patients had graft-donor T cell macrochimerism, and their allografts showed high graft-versus-host to host-versus-graft clonal ratios.

Clones were sequenced by immunoSEQ multiplex PCR, and TCRdb holds only the in-frame ones, with some missing. The sample includes under 100,000 clones, just under 95% seen only once; the top ten take roughly 0.43%. J lost 3 bases, V lost 3 bases, and 5 bases had no gene match. The CDR3 consists of 15 residues. Germline values: CDR1 SGHAT, CDR2 FQNNGV. Specimen: unstimulated CD8+ T cells sorted from spleen or lymph node cells, collected before transplant. V is TRBV11-2 and J is TRBJ2-3, with TRBD2 matching over 8 bases. The sequence was obtained from a human donor who was the organ donor for an intestinal transplant. Here the CDR3 reads CASSLFTGGTDTQYF. The DNA for the CDR3 is TGTGCCAGCAGCTTGTTTACGGGGGGGACAGATACGCAGTATTTT.